This T cell receptor (beta chain) was recovered during a study of cytomegalovirus exposure and HLA in healthy donors. Whole-study results and caveats: Most TCR sequences proved rare, with some public TCRs found in many donors. According to a later analysis, donors in an Asian-associated ancestry cluster reportedly had fewer N-insertions than the 666-donor mean. Researchers reported in a later analysis that common viral pathogens appeared linked to several top clusters.

A word on this clone: The antigen is unknown.

Per germline, CDR1 MNHNS and CDR2 SASEGT. CDR3 length: 14 residues. Trimming left V 2 bases short and J 2 bases short, with 9 bases between. It was with 60 Vbeta and 13 Jbeta primers that the PCR ran. Using immunoSEQ multiplex PCR, the repertoire was profiled, and TCRdb retains in-frame clones only, with some absent. This sample has around 230,000 clones, with approximately 79% found just once. The specimen was PBMCs. The V call is TRBV6-1, the J call TRBJ1-1, with TRBD1 as a possible D gene (6 bases). The receptor comes from a male donor in good health and CMV-seronegative. CDR3 in DNA: TGTGCCAGCAGTGAATGGACAGTAAACACTGAAGCTTTCTTT. Translation: CASSEWTVNTEAFF.